The clone carrying this TCR beta chain was detected once. Antigen unknown. PCR primers comprised 60 Vbeta and 13 Jbeta primers. Assay used: immunoSEQ multiplex PCR; TCRdb lists only in-frame clones, some missing. The data contain some 210,000 clones, approximately 83% of them seen just once; the ten biggest clones take up roughly a tenth. Looked up from germline, CDR1 is MDHEN and CDR2 is SYDVKM. This CDR3 is 18 amino acids long. Trimming removed 6 bases at V and 2 bases at J, with 23 bases between. These data are taken from a study of cytomegalovirus exposure and HLA in healthy donors. Broader study findings: Most TCRs appeared rarely, but some public TCRs recurred in many donors. Among TCR beta chains, those listed as cytomegalovirus-associated numbered about 160. Later on, analysis showed that most CMV-associated TCR beta chains appeared to be HLA-restricted.

The gene calls are TRBV28 and TRBJ2-1; D is perhaps TRBD2 (5 bases). Sequenced material: PBMCs. The TCR comes from a woman between 50 and 59 years old in good health and CMV-seropositive. Here the CDR3 DNA reads TGTGCCAGCAGGTTCAGTGGGGAGCCTGCGGGCCCCTACAATGAGCAGTTCTTC. It translates to CASRFSGEPAGPYNEQFF.